This T cell receptor beta chain derives from a study of T-cell memory formation after mild COVID-19. The wider study: TCR clusters mostly belonged to single donors. Study observations and caveats: Pre-infection memory carried some responding clones, suggesting that cross-reactive memory joined.

5'RACE primed from the constant segment yielded TCR alpha and TCR beta cDNA libraries bearing sample barcodes and UMIs. MiXCR was run by TCRdb on the 5' RACE reads, yielding one entry per CDR3 protein. The sample lists roughly 100,000 distinct CDR3 sequences, around an eighth occurring once. This clonotype was counted at least ten times. Its cognate antigen is unknown. The CDR3 contains 15 residues. V lost 5 bases and J 7 bases, leaving 20 bases between the germline ends. Per germline, CDR1 SEHNR and CDR2 FQNEAQ (reference sequence). J is TRBJ2-5 and V is TRBV7-9; weak D call: TRBD2 (5 bases). The source material was PBMCs or a T cell subset sorted from them (not recorded which). The sequence was obtained from an adult woman who had mild COVID-19 (a few samples of this study predate the infection). Cell type and time point are not known. CDR3 sequence: CASSPFAGPGGTQYF. Written as DNA, the CDR3 is TGTGCCAGCAGCCCCTTCGCCGGGCCAGGAGGGACCCAGTACTTC.